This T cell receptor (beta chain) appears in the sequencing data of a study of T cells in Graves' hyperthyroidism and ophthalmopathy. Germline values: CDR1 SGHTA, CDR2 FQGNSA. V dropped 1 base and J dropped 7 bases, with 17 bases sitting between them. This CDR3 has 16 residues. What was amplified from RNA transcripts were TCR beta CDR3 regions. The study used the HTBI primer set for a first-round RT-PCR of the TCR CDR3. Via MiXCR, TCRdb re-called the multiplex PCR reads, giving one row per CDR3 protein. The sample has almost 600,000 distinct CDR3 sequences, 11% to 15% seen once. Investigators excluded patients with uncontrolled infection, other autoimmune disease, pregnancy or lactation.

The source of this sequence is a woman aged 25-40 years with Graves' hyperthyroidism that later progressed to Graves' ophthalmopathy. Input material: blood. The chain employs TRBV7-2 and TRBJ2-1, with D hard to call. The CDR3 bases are TGTGCCAGCAGCTTAGATCTAGGGTTGACTTCGAATGAGCAGTTCTTC. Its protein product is CASSLDLGLTSNEQFF. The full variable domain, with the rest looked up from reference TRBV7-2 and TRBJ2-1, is GAGVSQSPSNKVTEKGKDVELRCDPISGHTALYWYRQSLGQGLEFLIYFQGNSAPDKSGLPSDRFSAERTGGSVSTLTIQRTQQEDSAVYLCASSLDLGLTSNEQFFGPGTRLTVL.